Below, 26 T cell receptor beta chains from the same sample are listed, as sequenced in a study of CD8 T cells in ankylosing spondylitis. From the 5' RACE reads, TCRdb called clonotypes with MiXCR, one entry per CDR3 protein. Of around 150,000 distinct CDR3 sequences listed, about 7% are singletons. The sequenced sample was blood, either unsorted or a sorted T cell fraction (not recorded which). The receptors were gathered from a female donor with ankylosing spondylitis or in good health (not recorded which).

This clonotype was seen at least ten times. This rearrangement joins TRBV20-1 to TRBJ2-4; D is tentatively TRBD1 or TRBD2 (5 bases each). The V end lost 5 bases, the J end lost 1 base, and 12 bases lay between the germline ends. The CDR3 spans 14 residues. The germline CDR1 and CDR2 sequences are DFQATT and SNEGSKA (reference sequence). This CDR3 reads CSARDGDAKNIQYF. CDR3 DNA: TGCAGTGCTCGGGACGGCGACGCCAAAAACATTCAGTACTTC.

This sequence joins TRBV29-1 and TRBJ2-7; the D is unclear. The length of the CDR3 is 12 residues. Trimming took 5 bases from V and 5 from J, leaving 13 bases between them. CDR1 is SQVTM, CDR2 ANQGSEA, per germline. CDR3 nucleotide sequence: TGCAGCGTTCTACTCAAAATCCACGAGCAGTACTTC. Protein product: CSVLLKIHEQYF.

This clonotype was detected ten times or more. This chain links TRBV28 with TRBJ2-3, with TRBD1 as a possible D gene (6 bases). This CDR3 is 14 amino acids long. Trimming took 4 bases from V and 1 from J, leaving 9 bases between them. From germline, CDR1 is MDHEN and CDR2 SYDVKM. The CDR3: CASSWDTGTDTQYF. CDR3 nucleotides: TGTGCCAGCAGTTGGGACACAGGCACAGATACGCAGTATTTT.

In its sample, this clonotype was seen many times. The rearrangement links TRBV12-3 or TRBV12-4 to TRBJ2-7; 11 bases align to TRBD1. Trimming cost V 3 bases and J 0 bases; bases outside gene matches: 1. The CDR3 has 15 residues. The CDR3 protein is CASSLDRGHSYEQYF. The CDR3 bases are TGTGCCAGCAGTTTGGACAGGGGGCACTCCTACGAGCAGTACTTC.

The CDR3 sequence: CASRRGGASDTQYF. The CDR3 DNA is TGTGCCAGCAGACGCGGGGGGGCATCAGATACGCAGTATTTT. The V gene is TRBV2, the J gene TRBJ2-3; TRBD2 aligns across 9 bases. CDR3 length: 14 amino acids. Looked up from germline, CDR1 is SNHLY and CDR2 is FYNNEI. Trimming cost V 6 bases and J 4 bases; bases outside gene matches: 5.

DNA of the CDR3: TGTGCCAGCAGCCGGACAGGGTGGTCCTACGAGCAGTACTTC. This translates into CASSRTGWSYEQYF. This sequence joins TRBV14 and TRBJ2-7, with 8 bases fitting TRBD1. V was pared by 4 bases and J by 1 base, with 3 bases of the junction left unmatched. This CDR3 contains 14 residues. Germline CDR1 SGHDN, CDR2 FVKESK.

This clonotype was detected ten times or more. The rearrangement uses TRBV20-1 and TRBJ2-7; 9 positions agree with TRBD2. Trimming took 0 bases from V and 3 from J; bases not matched to a gene: 3. Per the germline V gene, CDR1 is DFQATT and CDR2 is SNEGSKA (reference sequence). The CDR3 has 14 amino acids. The CDR3 region has the DNA TGCAGTGCTAGAGATGGAGCGGGGGGCTACGAGCAGTACTTC. Protein sequence: CSARDGAGGYEQYF.

This clonotype came up many times. The J gene is TRBJ2-5, the V gene TRBV20-1, with D possibly matching TRBD2 (5 bases). The CDR3 loop spans 12 amino acids. Trimming cost V 7 bases and J 2 bases, with 11 bases left between them. In germline, CDR1 is DFQATT, CDR2 SNEGSKA (reference sequence). CDR3 nucleotide sequence: TGCAGTGTCGGGTCGGGACAAGAGACCCAGTACTTC. It encodes CSVGSGQETQYF.

In regard to this clonotype: Given a much more abundant clone one base away, this may be a read error. V and J are TRBV12-3 or TRBV12-4 and TRBJ1-2; D might be TRBD1 (5 bases). The CDR3 loop spans 15 amino acids. The CDR3 protein is CTSSLAAGANYGYTF. The CDR3 nucleotides are TGTACCAGCAGTTTAGCGGCGGGGGCTAACTATGGCTACACCTTC.

This clonotype occurred a few times. This chain connects TRBV20-1 to TRBJ1-5, with D unresolved. The CDR3 covers 11 residues. Trimming removed 1 base from V and 2 bases from J, with 0 bases in between. Germline V CDR1 and CDR2: DFQATT, SNEGSKA (reference sequence). In DNA, the CDR3 is TGCAGTGCTAGAGGCAATCAGCCCCAGCATTTT. Translating gives CSARGNQPQHF.

This clonotype was seen many times. CDR3 sequence: CASRARDNDEKLFF. In DNA, the CDR3 is TGTGCCAGCAGAGCCCGGGACAACGATGAAAAACTGTTTTTT. This rearrangement joins TRBV25-1 to TRBJ1-4; D possibly corresponds to TRBD1 (6 bases). This CDR3 contains 14 residues. Germline V gives CDR1 MGHDK, CDR2 SYGVNS. Trimming took off 6 bases at V and 6 bases at J, with 14 bases between the two ends. The full variable domain, with the rest looked up from reference TRBV25-1 and TRBJ1-4, is EADIYQTPRYLVIGTGKKITLECSQTMGHDKMYWYQQDPGMELHLIHYSYGVNSTEKGDLSSESTVSRIRTEHFPLTLESARPSHTSQYLCASRARDNDEKLFFGSGTQLSVL.

This clonotype has a count of ten or more. CDR3 loop: CASSFTITRSYEQYF. The DNA of the CDR3 is TGTGCCAGCAGCTTTACTATAACCCGTTCCTACGAGCAGTACTTC. The V gene is TRBV7-8, the J gene TRBJ2-7; D remains unclear. The V end lost 3 bases, the J end lost 1 base, and 13 bases lay between the germline ends. The CDR3 spans 15 residues. Germline V gene sequence: CDR1 SGHVS, CDR2 FQNEAQ.

In its sample, this clonotype was seen a few times. The chain has TRBV4-2 and TRBJ2-7; the match to TRBD2 covers 12 bases. Germline loops: CDR1 LGHNA, CDR2 YNFKEQ. The CDR3 spans 14 residues. V was pared by 1 base and J by 11 bases, with 6 bases of the junction left unmatched. CDR3 DNA: TGTGCCAGCAGCCAAGCGCTAGCGGGGGGGGCGGAGTACTTC. Translated: CASSQALAGGAEYF.

This clonotype was counted many times. This sequence joins TRBV9 and TRBJ1-1, with D possibly TRBD1 on 6 matching bases. CDR3 length: 14 amino acids. Germline CDR1 reads SGDLS; CDR2 reads YYNGEE. V was trimmed by 0 bases and J by 4 bases, leaving 10 bases between them. For the CDR3, the DNA is TGTGCCAGCAGCGTAGCTGGAGGGGGCACTGAAGCTTTCTTT. Residues: CASSVAGGGTEAFF.

This clonotype was seen repeatedly, ten times or more. V and J are TRBV5-1 and TRBJ2-1; 12 bases agree with TRBD2. The junction had 6 bases not matched to a gene; V was cut back by 1 base and J by 7 bases. CDR1 and CDR2 (germline): SGHRS, YFSETQ. The CDR3 loop spans 16 amino acids. CDR3 sequence (DNA): TGCGCCAGCAGCTTGAGAGGACTAGCGGGGATTAATGAGCAGTTCTTC. Translated: CASSLRGLAGINEQFF.

This clonotype was seen repeatedly, ten times or more. The genes are TRBV6-1 and TRBJ2-1; tentatively, D is TRBD1 (6 bases). V shed 7 bases and J shed 5 bases, with 12 bases lying between them. The CDR3 is 13 residues long. Germline assignment: CDR1 MNHNS and CDR2 SASEGT. The CDR3: CASTGTFNNEQFF. CDR3 sequence (DNA): TGTGCCAGCACGGGGACATTCAACAATGAGCAGTTCTTC.

This clonotype showed up many times. The chain is built from TRBV5-1 and TRBJ2-2, with D perhaps TRBD1 (5 bases). The CDR3 covers 14 residues. Germline V CDR1 and CDR2: SGHRS, YFSETQ. The V end was cut by 4 bases, the J end by 5 bases, with 12 bases between. The CDR3 loop is CASSLAGSTGELFF. CDR3 DNA: TGCGCCAGCAGCCTTGCAGGGTCGACCGGGGAGCTGTTTTTT.

A single count supports this clonotype. With a much larger clone just one base away, this may be a read error. This chain connects TRBV6-6 to TRBJ1-2; the D is unclear. The germline CDR1 and CDR2 sequences are MNHNY and SVGAGI (reference sequence). This CDR3 has 13 residues. The CDR3: CASSYMSGDGHTF. The DNA for the CDR3 is TGTGCCAGCAGTTACATGTCAGGAGATGGCCACACCTTC.

Ten or more counts support this clonotype. The chain employs TRBV3-1 and TRBJ2-3, with 10 bases aligning to TRBD2. The length of the CDR3 is 19 residues. V lost 0 bases and J lost 5; bases outside the gene matches: 14. The germline V gene encodes CDR1 LGHDT and CDR2 YNNKEL (reference sequence). For the CDR3, the DNA is TGTGCCAGCAGCCAAGAGTGGGTAGCGGGGGGATACGCGGTAGATACGCAGTATTTT. Translating gives CASSQEWVAGGYAVDTQYF.

This clonotype was counted a single time. Relative to the germline gene, one junction end is altered; a read error may explain this. The chain employs TRBV6-5 and TRBJ1-3; D possibly corresponds to TRBD1 (6 bases). CDR1 and CDR2 from the germline V gene are MNHEY and SVGAGI. This CDR3 is built from 16 residues. Written as DNA, the CDR3 is TGTGCCAGCAATTACCCTTTTACAGGGCCTGGAAACACCATATATTTT. The encoded protein is CASNYPFTGPGNTIYF.

Many counts were recorded for this clonotype. This chain connects TRBV6-6 to TRBJ1-1; D is perhaps TRBD1 (5 bases). V was trimmed by 5 bases and J by 8 bases, leaving 15 bases between them. CDR1 MNHNY and CDR2 SVGAGI come from the germline V gene (reference sequence). This CDR3 spans 13 amino acids. This CDR3 is CASSNRQLQEAFF. The CDR3 DNA sequence: TGTGCCAGCAGTAACCGACAGCTTCAAGAAGCTTTCTTT.

This clonotype showed up many times. The rearrangement uses TRBV18 and TRBJ1-1; 9 bases are a match to TRBD1. Looked up from germline, CDR1 is KGHSH and CDR2 is LQKENI. This CDR3 is built from 13 residues. The junction had 4 bases not matched to a gene; V was cut back by 5 bases and J by 6 bases. The CDR3 DNA reads TGTGCCAGCTCAACAGGGGGCTGGCCTGAAGCTTTCTTT. Translation: CASSTGGWPEAFF.

Many counts were recorded for this clonotype. The chain has TRBV3-1 and TRBJ2-5, with D perhaps matching TRBD1 (7 bases). CDR1 is LGHDT, CDR2 YNNKEL, per germline (reference sequence). Trimming shortened V by 3 bases and J by 5 bases, and 13 bases separated the two germline ends. The CDR3 is made up of 14 amino acids. The CDR3 coding sequence is TGTGCCAGCAGCCAGGCGGGACAGCTTGAGACCCAGTACTTC. Translating gives CASSQAGQLETQYF.

This clonotype occurred many times. This CDR3 is CASSLYRVPGEQYF. The DNA for the CDR3 is TGTGCCAGCAGCTTATATCGGGTTCCCGGGGAGCAGTACTTC. V usage is TRBV7-2 and J usage is TRBJ2-7; D remains unclear. From germline, CDR1 is SGHTA and CDR2 FQGNSA. The V end lost 2 bases, the J end lost 7 bases, and 15 bases lay between the germline ends. The CDR3 has 14 residues.

This clonotype was seen at least ten times. V gene TRBV10-3 combines with J gene TRBJ2-5; maybe TRBD1 (5 bases). The CDR3 contains 16 residues. Per the germline V gene, CDR1 is ENHRY and CDR2 is SYGVKD. Trimming shortened V by 2 bases and J by 3 bases, and 16 bases separated the two germline ends. This chain's CDR3 is CAISEPRAGQEETQYF. In DNA, the CDR3 is TGTGCCATCAGTGAGCCTAGGGCAGGACAAGAAGAGACCCAGTACTTC.

Ten or more counts support this clonotype. The chain uses TRBV5-1 and TRBJ2-1; TRBD2 might be the D (5 bases). V lost 2 bases to trimming and J lost 8 bases, with 26 bases between them. The CDR3 has 18 residues. Germline values: CDR1 SGHRS, CDR2 YFSETQ. Here the CDR3 DNA reads TGCGCCAGCAGCTTAGCCGTGGGTAGCGCCTTCCCCGACGATGAGCAGTTCTTC. As protein: CASSLAVGSAFPDDEQFF.